This T cell receptor beta chain is drawn from a study of blood T cell repertoires in COVID-19. On the study more broadly: Whether acute or convalescent, the COVID-19 samples came from the United States, Italy and Spain. Nucleic acid was either cDNA or gDNA, and it came from T cells, B-cell-depleted T cells, or PBMCs.

CDR1 and CDR2 (germline): SEHNR, FQNEAQ (reference sequence). The ends lost 8 bases at V and 6 bases at J; junction bases unmatched: 8. The CDR3 contains 14 residues. Per the original methods: How many nucleated cells were present was estimated from reference gene primer amplification. Measured with immunoSEQ multiplex PCR; TCRdb has only the in-frame clones, and not every one. V, J and clone size were drawn from that table, and D and trimming were deduced from the DNA. The repertoire includes some 300,000 clones, approximately 86% of them detected once, and 1.3% sits in the top ten. This TCR derives from a man between 65 and 85 years old with acute or convalescent COVID-19. This sequence joins TRBV7-9 and TRBJ1-5; 9 nucleotides line up with TRBD1. Sequencing was done on a sample of peripheral blood. CDR3 DNA sequence: TGTGCCAGCCAACAGGGGACAGGGCTTCAGCCCCAGCATTTT. Its protein is CASQQGTGLQPQHF.